Presented here are 2 T cell receptor beta chains from one specimen sequenced in a study of T-cell memory formation after mild COVID-19. MiXCR, applied by TCRdb to the 5' RACE reads, yields one record per CDR3 protein. The sample lists about 360,000 distinct CDR3 sequences, around an eighth occurring once. The material sequenced was PBMCs or a T cell subset sorted from them (not recorded which). These TCRs come from a man aged 18 to 29 who had mild COVID-19 (a few samples of this study predate the infection). Cell type and time point are not known.

In this sample, this clonotype turned up a few times. This chain uses TRBV7-9 with TRBJ2-1; 7 positions match TRBD1. Germline-derived CDR1 and CDR2 are SEHNR and FQNEAQ (reference sequence). The length of the CDR3 is 15 residues. The junction had 9 bases not matched to a gene; V was cut back by 5 bases and J by 5 bases. CDR3 in amino acids: CASSLSAGTDNEQFF. The CDR3 coding sequence is TGTGCCAGCAGCCTCTCGGCCGGGACAGACAATGAGCAGTTCTTC.

The genes are TRBV28 and TRBJ1-5, with D maybe TRBD1 (5 bases). The CDR3 is 15 amino acids. CDR1 and CDR2 (germline): MDHEN, SYDVKM. V was shortened by 1 base and J by 3 bases, with 10 bases between the two germline ends. CDR3 sequence (DNA): TGTGCCAGCAGTTTATCCGGGACCGACAATCAGCCCCAGCATTTT. It codes for CASSLSGTDNQPQHF.